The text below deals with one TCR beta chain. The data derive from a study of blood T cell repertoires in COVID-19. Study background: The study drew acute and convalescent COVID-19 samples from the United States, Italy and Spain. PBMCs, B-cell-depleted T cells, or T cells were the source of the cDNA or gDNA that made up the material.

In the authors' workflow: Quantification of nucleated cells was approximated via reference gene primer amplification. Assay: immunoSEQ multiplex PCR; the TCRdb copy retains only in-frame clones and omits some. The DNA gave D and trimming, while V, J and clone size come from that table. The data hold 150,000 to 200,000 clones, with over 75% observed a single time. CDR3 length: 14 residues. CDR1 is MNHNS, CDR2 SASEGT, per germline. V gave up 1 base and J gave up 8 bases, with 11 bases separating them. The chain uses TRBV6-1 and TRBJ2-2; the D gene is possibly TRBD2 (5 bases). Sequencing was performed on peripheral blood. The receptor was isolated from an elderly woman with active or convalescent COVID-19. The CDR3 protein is CASSEGRGRGELFF. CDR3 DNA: TGTGCCAGCAGTGAAGGGAGAGGGCGAGGGGAGCTGTTTTTT.